Below, one T cell receptor (beta chain) is given with its context. These data belong to a study of cytomegalovirus exposure and HLA in healthy donors. CDR1 is LGHNA and CDR2 is YSLEER in the germline V gene. V lost 0 bases and J 6 bases, leaving 14 bases between the germline ends. This CDR3 spans 15 amino acids. The study ran its PCR with 60 Vbeta and 13 Jbeta primers. Profiling relied on immunoSEQ multiplex PCR, and the TCRdb table lists in-frame clones only, not all of them. The profile covers 200,000 or so clones, with 70% to 90% appearing a single time and about 3% taken by the ten largest. The material sequenced was PBMCs. The TCR comes from a man aged 25-40 years in good health and CMV-seronegative. The gene calls are TRBV4-3 and TRBJ2-5, with TRBD1 as a possible D gene (6 bases). The CDR3 sequence: CASSQDPDWGQTQYF. The CDR3 region has the DNA TGCGCCAGCAGCCAAGACCCTGATTGGGGGCAGACCCAGTACTTC.